A single sample is the source of the 21 T cell receptor beta chains below, sequenced in a study of beta chain features in type 1 diabetes. Every isolated RNA sample was fully reverse transcribed, so sequencing captured expressed TCRB transcripts. Sequencing used immunoSEQ multiplex PCR; TCRdb keeps in-frame clones, though not all of them. The sample has roughly 240,000 clones, approximately 14% seen once; the top ten hold 0.026%. Sequences were obtained from naive CD4+ T cells from blood. These receptor sequences come from a woman in her thirties or forties in good health.

The chain recombines TRBV6-1 with TRBJ2-7; the match to TRBD1 covers 10 bases. V shed 6 bases, J shed 0 bases, and the junction held 5 bases outside the gene matches. This CDR3 has 15 amino acids. Germline CDR1 MNHNS, CDR2 SASEGT. CDR3 bases: TGTGCCAGCAGGACCGGGACAGGGGCCTCCTACGAGCAGTACTTC. Residues: CASRTGTGASYEQYF.

This clone was seen a handful of times. The chain recombines TRBV7-9 with TRBJ1-2; D might be TRBD1 (5 bases). CDR1 and CDR2 from the germline V gene are SEHNR and FQNEAQ (reference sequence). Trimming removed 1 base from V and 9 bases from J, with 18 bases in between. This CDR3 is 15 amino acids long. The CDR3 coding sequence is TGTGCCAGCAGCTTAGTAAGGTCCAGGGAAAGAAGCTACACCTTC. Protein: CASSLVRSRERSYTF.

This clone showed up just a few times. The gene calls are TRBV5-1 and TRBJ1-2, with no clear D. V was pared by 1 base and J by 4 bases, with 11 bases between. The CDR3 consists of 14 residues. The germline V gene has CDR1 SGHRS and CDR2 YFSETQ. The CDR3 region is CASSLFEGPYGYTF. The CDR3 nucleotides are TGCGCCAGCAGCTTGTTTGAGGGCCCCTATGGCTACACCTTC.

The V gene is TRBV4-1, the J gene TRBJ1-1; D gene uncertain. Trimming shortened V by 1 base and J by 1 base, and 13 bases separated the two germline ends. The CDR3 runs to 16 residues. The germline V gene has CDR1 MGHRA and CDR2 YSYEKL. The CDR3: CASSQAPRTGNTEAFF. CDR3 DNA sequence: TGCGCCAGCAGCCAAGCCCCCCGGACTGGGAACACTGAAGCTTTCTTT.

This clone was counted a few times. For the CDR3, the DNA is TGTGCCAGCAGTCCAACCGGGACAGGGCGGAGGGAAGCTTTCTTT. Translated: CASSPTGTGRREAFF. The chain couples TRBV25-1 to TRBJ1-1, with TRBD1 identical over 9 bases. The CDR3 is 15 residues long. The trim removed 5 bases at V and 8 bases at J, leaving 12 bases unmatched. Germline CDR1 is MGHDK and CDR2 is SYGVNS.

This clone was seen only a few times. The genes are TRBV7-9 and TRBJ2-2; possible D gene TRBD1, 5 bases. The CDR3 has 15 amino acids. CDR1 and CDR2 from the germline V gene are SEHNR and FQNEAQ (reference sequence). The V and J ends lost 3 bases and 0 bases respectively, with 8 bases between them. CDR3 sequence (DNA): TGTGCCAGCAGCTTTGCCAGGGCGAACACCGGGGAGCTGTTTTTT. Translated: CASSFARANTGELFF.

The sample holds a few counts of this clone. This rearrangement joins TRBV7-2 to TRBJ2-7; D ambiguous. CDR1 SGHTA and CDR2 FQGNSA come from the germline V gene. The CDR3 contains 13 residues. The V end was cut by 0 bases, the J end by 7 bases, with 10 bases between. The CDR3 DNA reads TGTGCCAGCAGCTTAGCAAAAGCGTCAGAGCAGTACTTC. This codes for CASSLAKASEQYF.

The V call is TRBV2, the J call TRBJ2-2, with TRBD1 identical over 7 bases. CDR1 is SNHLY, CDR2 FYNNEI, per germline. This CDR3 comprises 17 residues. V was clipped by 1 base and J by 7 bases; unmatched bases: 12. The CDR3 is CASSEDLPTGKDGELFF. DNA of the CDR3: TGTGCCAGCAGTGAAGATCTCCCGACAGGGAAGGACGGGGAGCTGTTTTTT.

The genes are TRBV2 and TRBJ2-6, with D perhaps matching TRBD1 (6 bases). This CDR3 spans 16 amino acids. The germline V and J ends were trimmed by 6 bases and 2 bases, with 14 bases remaining between them. Germline V CDR1 and CDR2: SNHLY, FYNNEI. This CDR3 is CASRPQGNPGANVLTF. Here the CDR3 DNA reads TGTGCCAGCAGACCCCAGGGGAACCCTGGGGCCAACGTCCTGACTTTC.

The rearrangement links TRBV7-9 to TRBJ1-1; D is perhaps TRBD1 (6 bases). Germline CDR1 reads SEHNR; CDR2 reads FQNEAQ (reference sequence). This CDR3 has 14 amino acids. V dropped 7 bases and J dropped 5 bases, with 17 bases sitting between them. This CDR3 is CASTRQESRTEAFF. DNA of the CDR3: TGTGCCAGCACCCGACAGGAGTCGAGGACTGAAGCTTTCTTT.

The rearrangement uses TRBV7-9 and TRBJ1-2; perhaps TRBD1 as D (6 bases). In germline, CDR1 is SEHNR, CDR2 FQNEAQ (reference sequence). V lost 1 base and J lost 14, with 23 bases in between. The CDR3 has 15 residues. In DNA, the CDR3 is TGTGCCAGCAGCTTAGTTGGCGGGGGCCCTCCGGCTGATACCTTC. Translation: CASSLVGGGPPADTF.

This sequence joins TRBV6-5 and TRBJ2-7; D is possibly TRBD1 (6 bases). The germline V and J ends were trimmed by 8 bases and 2 bases, with 13 bases remaining between them. In germline, CDR1 is MNHEY, CDR2 SVGAGI. The CDR3 spans 13 residues. The CDR3 DNA is TGTGCCAGCGCGAAGACAGGCACCTACGAGCAGTACTTC. Translation gives CASAKTGTYEQYF.

The chain uses TRBV7-6 and TRBJ2-5; TRBD2 matches at 14 bases. CDR1 is SGHVS, CDR2 FNYEAQ, per germline. The CDR3 is made up of 17 amino acids. The J segment lost 3 bases and the V segment lost 1 base, leaving 4 bases of the junction unmatched. The CDR3 bases are TGTGCCAGCAGCTTAGTTGGACTAGCGGGAGGCAAAGAGACCCAGTACTTC. Translating gives CASSLVGLAGGKETQYF.

Only a few counts were recorded for this clone. The chain joins TRBV7-6 to TRBJ2-1; 12 positions agree with TRBD1. V was pared by 4 bases and J by 0 bases, with 4 bases of the junction left unmatched. Germline lookup yields CDR1 SGHVS and CDR2 FNYEAQ. This CDR3 contains 17 residues. In DNA, the CDR3 is TGTGCCAGCAGCTCGGGACAGGGGGCGAGCTCCTACAATGAGCAGTTCTTC. It specifies CASSSGQGASSYNEQFF.

This clone has only a few counts. The chain combines TRBV7-2 with TRBJ2-5; 7 bases are shared with TRBD2. After removal of 5 bases from V and 5 bases from J, the junction contained 11 bases not matched to a gene. CDR1 is SGHTA and CDR2 is FQGNSA in the germline V gene. The CDR3 loop spans 15 amino acids. The CDR3: CASSPLRGSGETQYF. CDR3 DNA: TGTGCCAGCAGCCCGCTGCGGGGGAGTGGGGAGACCCAGTACTTC.

This clone was picked up a small number of times. The rearrangement links TRBV27 to TRBJ1-2, with D possibly matching TRBD1 (6 bases). The CDR3 extends over 14 amino acids. V gave up 5 bases and J gave up 2 bases, with 12 bases separating them. Germline CDR1 is MNHEY and CDR2 is SMNVEV (reference sequence). CDR3 in amino acids: CASSSGTHNYGYTF. The CDR3 DNA reads as TGTGCCAGCAGTAGCGGGACACACAACTATGGCTACACCTTC.

This clone was seen a few times. CDR3 coding DNA: TGTGCCAGCAGCTTGCAGACTAGGGCCACAGATACGCAGTATTTT. Its protein product is CASSLQTRATDTQYF. The chain employs TRBV5-4 and TRBJ2-3; D is perhaps TRBD2 (6 bases). In germline, CDR1 is SGHNT, CDR2 YYREEE (reference sequence). The CDR3 spans 15 residues. The V and J ends lost 1 base and 2 bases respectively, with 11 bases between them.

Only a few counts were recorded for this clone. This chain joins TRBV11-2 and TRBJ1-2; 8 bases are a match to TRBD1. Germline CDR1 and CDR2: SGHAT and FQNNGV. The CDR3 is 14 residues long. Trimming at V came to 4 bases and at J to 6 bases, leaving 7 bases not matched to a gene. The CDR3 spells CASSYPDRGNGYTF. The CDR3 DNA reads TGTGCCAGCAGCTACCCCGACAGGGGAAATGGCTACACCTTC.

There are a few counts of this clone. The chain combines TRBV27 with TRBJ2-7, with TRBD1 identical over 8 bases. CDR1 and CDR2 (germline): MNHEY, SMNVEV (reference sequence). The CDR3 is 17 amino acids. Trimming cost V 2 bases and J 2 bases; bases outside gene matches: 11. CDR3 region: CASSLRGWTGLPYEQYF. The CDR3, as DNA: TGTGCCAGCAGTTTACGCGGATGGACAGGGTTGCCCTACGAGCAGTACTTC.

This clone came up a few times. This CDR3 is CASSLGSGLDVTQYF. The CDR3 region has the DNA TGTGCCAGCAGCTTGGGGTCGGGGTTGGACGTTACGCAGTATTTT. V is TRBV7-2 and J is TRBJ2-3; D might be TRBD2 (5 bases). The V gene lost 3 bases and the J gene lost 8 bases, with 18 bases spanning the gap. Germline-derived CDR1 and CDR2 are SGHTA and FQGNSA. The length of the CDR3 is 15 residues.

The V and J genes are TRBV7-9 and TRBJ2-7; 7 nucleotides align to TRBD1. The CDR3 covers 14 residues. J lost 3 bases, V lost 5 bases, and 7 bases had no gene match. Germline V gene sequence: CDR1 SEHNR, CDR2 FQNEAQ (reference sequence). CDR3 protein: CASSRTGVDYEQYF. CDR3 DNA sequence: TGTGCCAGCAGCAGAACAGGGGTGGACTACGAGCAGTACTTC.